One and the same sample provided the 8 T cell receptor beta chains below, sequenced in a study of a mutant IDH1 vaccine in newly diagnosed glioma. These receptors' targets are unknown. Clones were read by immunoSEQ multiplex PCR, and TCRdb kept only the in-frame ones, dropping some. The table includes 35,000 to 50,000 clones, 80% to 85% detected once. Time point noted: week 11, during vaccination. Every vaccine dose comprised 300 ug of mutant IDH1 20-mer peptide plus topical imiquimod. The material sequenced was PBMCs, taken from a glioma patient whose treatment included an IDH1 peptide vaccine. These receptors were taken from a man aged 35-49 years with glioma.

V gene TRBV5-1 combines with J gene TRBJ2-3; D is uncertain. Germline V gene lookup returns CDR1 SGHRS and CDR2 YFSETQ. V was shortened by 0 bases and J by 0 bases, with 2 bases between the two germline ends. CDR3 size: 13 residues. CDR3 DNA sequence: TGCGCCAGCAGCTTGGAGAGCACAGATACGCAGTATTTT. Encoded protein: CASSLESTDTQYF.

This chain's CDR3 is CASSHRGNTIYF. CDR3 nucleotide sequence: TGTGCCAGCAGCCATCGGGGAAACACCATATATTTT. The chain recombines TRBV14 with TRBJ1-3; D is undetermined. CDR3 size: 12 residues. Deletions cut 3 bases from V and 4 bases from J, with 4 bases between. Germline CDR1 and CDR2: SGHDN and FVKESK. The complete variable domain, with remaining parts taken from reference TRBV14 and TRBJ1-3, reads EAGVTQFPSHSVIEKGQTVTLRCDPISGHDNLYWYRRVMGKEIKFLLHFVKESKQDESGMPNNRFLAERTGGTYSTLKVQPAELEDSGVYFCASSHRGNTIYFGEGSWLTVV.

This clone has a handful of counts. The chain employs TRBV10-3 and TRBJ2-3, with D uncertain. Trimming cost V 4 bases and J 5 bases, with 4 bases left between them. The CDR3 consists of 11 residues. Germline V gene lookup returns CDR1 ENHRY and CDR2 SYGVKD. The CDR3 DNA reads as TGTGCCATCAGTGCCCGAGATACGCAGTATTTT. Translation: CAISARDTQYF.

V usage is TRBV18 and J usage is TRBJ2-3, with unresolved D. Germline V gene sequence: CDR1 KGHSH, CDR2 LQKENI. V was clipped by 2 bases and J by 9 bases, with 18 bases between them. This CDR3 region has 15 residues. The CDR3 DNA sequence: TGTGCCAGCTCACCAATAATACTGCGGCCATTCACGCAGTATTTT. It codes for CASSPIILRPFTQYF.

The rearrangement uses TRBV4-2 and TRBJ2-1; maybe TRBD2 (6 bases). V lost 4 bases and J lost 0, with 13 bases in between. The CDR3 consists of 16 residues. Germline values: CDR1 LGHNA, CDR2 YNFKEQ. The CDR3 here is CASSRGATPSYNEQFF. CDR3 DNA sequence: TGTGCCAGCAGCCGCGGGGCTACTCCCTCCTACAATGAGCAGTTCTTC.

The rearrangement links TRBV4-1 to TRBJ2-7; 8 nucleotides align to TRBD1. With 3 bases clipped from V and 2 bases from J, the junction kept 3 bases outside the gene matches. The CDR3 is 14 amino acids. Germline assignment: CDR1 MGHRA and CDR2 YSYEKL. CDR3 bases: TGCGCCAGCAGCCACCCAGGGGGCCCCTACGAGCAGTACTTC. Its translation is CASSHPGGPYEQYF.

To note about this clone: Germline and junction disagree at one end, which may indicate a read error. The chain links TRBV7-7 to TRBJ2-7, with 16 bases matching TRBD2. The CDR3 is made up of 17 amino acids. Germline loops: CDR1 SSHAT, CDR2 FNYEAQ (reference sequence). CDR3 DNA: TGTGCTAGCAGCCCCGGGACTAGCGGGAGGGCCGCCTACGAGCAGTACTTC. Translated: CASSPGTSGRAAYEQYF.

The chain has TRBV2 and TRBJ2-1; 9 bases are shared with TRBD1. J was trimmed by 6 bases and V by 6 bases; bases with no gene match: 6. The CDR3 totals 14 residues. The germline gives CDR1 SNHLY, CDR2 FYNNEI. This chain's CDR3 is CASSQQGAGNEQFF. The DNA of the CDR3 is TGTGCCAGCAGCCAACAGGGGGCTGGCAATGAGCAGTTCTTC.